This T cell receptor beta chain derives from a study of blood T cell repertoires in COVID-19. At the level of the study: Sites in the United States, Italy and Spain provided acute and convalescent COVID-19 samples. PBMCs, B-cell-depleted T cells, or T cells provided the cDNA or gDNA that made up the material.

In the original workflow: Amplification from reference gene primers served as the basis for estimated nucleated cell counts. Libraries were prepared by immunoSEQ multiplex PCR; TCRdb keeps only in-frame clonotypes and omits some of them. D and trimming were read from the DNA, whereas the V and J calls and clone size are those reported in that table. The table lists some 490,000 clones, roughly 85% of them singletons, with 3.2% in the top ten. The V end was cut by 5 bases, the J end by 5 bases, with 12 bases between. CDR1 and CDR2 from the germline V gene are SGHTA and FQGNSA. There are 13 residues in the CDR3.

This TCR was recovered from a human donor in a cohort sampled during active COVID-19. The specimen sequenced was peripheral blood. The chain joins TRBV7-2 to TRBJ2-5; D unresolved. CDR3 region: CASSRSVSETQYF. The CDR3 DNA reads as TGTGCCAGCAGCCGAAGCGTGTCGGAGACCCAGTACTTC. Filled out from reference TRBV7-2 and TRBJ2-5, the complete variable domain reads GAGVSQSPSNKVTEKGKDVELRCDPISGHTALYWYRQSLGQGLEFLIYFQGNSAPDKSGLPSDRFSAERTGGSVSTLTIQRTQQEDSAVYLCASSRSVSETQYFGPGTRLLVL.